The 22 T cell receptor beta chains presented below share a single source sample, sequenced in a study of cytomegalovirus exposure and HLA in healthy donors. Vbeta (60) and Jbeta (13) primers were used in the PCR. The data were produced by immunoSEQ multiplex PCR, yet TCRdb's version contains in-frame clones alone and is incomplete. The table gives around 140,000 clones; the top ten clones make up under 2% of it. The sample comprised PBMCs. These receptors all come from a woman in her forties or fifties in good health and CMV-seronegative.

The V gene is TRBV5-5, the J gene TRBJ2-7; 8 bases are shared with TRBD1. Germline CDR1 reads SGHKS; CDR2 reads YYEKEE (reference sequence). V trimming: 4 bases; J trimming: 4 bases; junction bases outside the gene matches: 7. The CDR3 extends over 14 amino acids. For the CDR3, the DNA is TGTGCCAGCAGCCCCAGGACAGGGTGGTACGAGCAGTACTTC. It translates to CASSPRTGWYEQYF.

The CDR3 nucleotides are TGTGCCAGCAGTTTACTTGCGTTTTCAGGCGAGTCACCCCTCCACTTT. It is translated as CASSLLAFSGESPLHF. The rearrangement links TRBV28 to TRBJ1-6, with D uncertain. CDR1 is MDHEN and CDR2 is SYDVKM in the germline V gene. V was clipped by 2 bases and J by 10 bases, with 18 bases between them. The CDR3 sequence is 16 residues long.

This chain's CDR3 is CASSDGQAIAYEQYF. As DNA, the CDR3 is TGTGCCAGCAGTGATGGACAGGCAATCGCCTACGAGCAGTACTTC. This chain uses TRBV6-1 with TRBJ2-7; 7 bases are a match to TRBD1. Germline values: CDR1 MNHNS, CDR2 SASEGT. The CDR3 length is 15 residues. Losses at the gene ends were 3 bases for V and 2 bases for J; bases not matched to a gene: 7.

The chain is built from TRBV5-1 and TRBJ2-1; D unresolved. Trimming took 0 bases from V and 7 from J, leaving 8 bases between them. Germline CDR1 reads SGHRS; CDR2 reads YFSETQ. The CDR3 consists of 13 residues. CDR3 sequence: CASSLGARNEQFF. The CDR3 DNA reads as TGCGCCAGCAGCTTGGGGGCGCGTAATGAGCAGTTCTTC.

Concerning this clone itself: The identical CDR3 is also encoded by other nucleotide sequences in the sample. The gene calls are TRBV7-9 and TRBJ2-2; D unresolved. Between the trimmed V and J ends, which lost 0 bases and 1 base, there was a span of 12 bases. CDR3 length equals 17 residues. CDR1 is SEHNR, CDR2 FQNEAQ, per germline (reference sequence). The CDR3 region is CASSLALSHMNTGELFF. CDR3 DNA sequence: TGTGCCAGCAGCTTAGCTCTTTCACACATGAACACCGGGGAGCTGTTTTTT. Filled out from reference TRBV7-9 and TRBJ2-2, the complete variable domain reads DTGVSQNPRHKITKRGQNVTFRCDPISEHNRLYWYRQTLGQGPEFLTYFQNEAQLEKSRLLSDRFSAERPKGSFSTLEIQRTEQGDSAMYLCASSLALSHMNTGELFFGEGSRLTVL.

The CDR3 DNA reads TGTGCCAGCAGTTCATATGGGTCGGGACAGTCCTACGAGCAGTACTTC. It specifies CASSSYGSGQSYEQYF. This chain uses TRBV28 with TRBJ2-7; 7 bases are shared with TRBD1. The CDR3 sequence is 16 residues long. Looked up from germline, CDR1 is MDHEN and CDR2 is SYDVKM. With V trimmed by 4 bases and J by 1 base, 10 bases remained unmatched. The full variable domain, with the rest looked up from reference TRBV28 and TRBJ2-7, is DVKVTQSSRYLVKRTGEKVFLECVQDMDHENMFWYRQDPGLGLRLIYFSYDVKMKEKGDIPEGYSVSREKKERFSLILESASTNQTSMYLCASSSYGSGQSYEQYFGPGTRLTVT.

The V call is TRBV30, the J call TRBJ2-5; D gene uncertain. Deletions cut 0 bases from V and 2 bases from J, with 7 bases between. CDR1 is GTSNPN, CDR2 SVGIG, per germline (reference sequence). The CDR3 is 13 amino acids. The chain's CDR3 is CAWSVQQQETQYF. CDR3 in DNA: TGTGCCTGGAGTGTACAACAGCAAGAGACCCAGTACTTC.

The gene calls are TRBV11-1 and TRBJ2-5; D not certain. This CDR3 is built from 13 residues. Germline V lookup: CDR1 SGHAT, CDR2 FQDESV (reference sequence). V gave up 2 bases and J gave up 0 bases, with 4 bases separating them. The CDR3 spells CASSLNNQETQYF. As DNA, the CDR3 is TGTGCCAGCAGCTTAAATAACCAAGAGACCCAGTACTTC.

The chain combines TRBV7-8 with TRBJ2-7; weak D call: TRBD2 (5 bases). Germline V gene lookup returns CDR1 SGHVS and CDR2 FQNEAQ. The CDR3 has 13 amino acids. V was shortened by 5 bases and J by 3 bases, with 11 bases between the two germline ends. The CDR3 bases are TGTGCCAGCAGCCCGATACGGGGCTACGAGCAGTACTTC. Residues: CASSPIRGYEQYF. Based on the CDR3 plus reference TRBV7-8 and TRBJ2-7, the full variable domain is GAGVSQSPRYKVAKRGQDVALRCDPISGHVSLFWYQQALGQGPEFLTYFQNEAQLDKSGLPSDRFFAERPEGSVSTLKIQRTQQEDSAVYLCASSPIRGYEQYFGPGTRLTVT.

DNA of the CDR3: TGTGCCAGCAGAATCGGGGGGTCGAAAGAGACCCAGTACTTC. This sequence encodes CASRIGGSKETQYF. The chain employs TRBV2 and TRBJ2-5, with 7 bases identical to TRBD2. CDR1 is SNHLY, CDR2 FYNNEI, per germline. The CDR3 length is 14 residues. J lost 3 bases, V lost 6 bases, and 7 bases had no gene match.

The gene calls are TRBV7-3 and TRBJ2-1; D uncertain. The germline V and J ends were trimmed by 1 base and 8 bases, with 15 bases remaining between them. This CDR3 has 15 residues. Germline CDR1 reads SGHTA; CDR2 reads FQGTGA. CDR3 sequence (DNA): TGTGCCAGCAGCTTAAATCGAGACGTCGGGTATGAGCAGTTCTTC. It is translated as CASSLNRDVGYEQFF.

The chain combines TRBV29-1 with TRBJ1-2, with D unresolved. The CDR3 runs 12 residues. Germline CDR1 reads SQVTM; CDR2 reads ANQGSEA. V was cut by 1 base and J by 4 bases, with 7 bases left in between. The CDR3 is CSVEVNGYGYTF. The CDR3 DNA sequence: TGCAGCGTTGAAGTCAACGGCTATGGCTACACCTTC.

The genes are TRBV6-1 and TRBJ2-1; TRBD2 matches at 10 bases. From germline, CDR1 is MNHNS and CDR2 SASEGT. Trimming at V came to 3 bases and at J to 7 bases, leaving 6 bases not matched to a gene. The CDR3 covers 15 residues. The chain's CDR3 is CASSDGSGRLNEQFF. The CDR3 bases are TGTGCCAGCAGTGATGGTAGCGGGAGGTTGAATGAGCAGTTCTTC.

V gene TRBV7-2 combines with J gene TRBJ1-1; D remains unclear. CDR1 SGHTA and CDR2 FQGNSA come from the germline V gene. V gave up 5 bases and J gave up 2 bases, with 12 bases separating them. The CDR3 runs to 14 residues. The CDR3 loop is CASSITGSNTEAFF. CDR3 in DNA: TGTGCCAGCAGCATAACCGGGAGTAACACTGAAGCTTTCTTT.

The chain links TRBV4-2 to TRBJ2-4; maybe TRBD1 (5 bases). The V end lost 3 bases, the J end lost 1 base, and 19 bases lay between the germline ends. CDR1 and CDR2 from the germline V gene are LGHNA and YNFKEQ. The CDR3 has 18 amino acids. Here the CDR3 DNA reads TGTGCCAGCAGCCAGGATGTAGCAGGGTCCAGGGCCAAAAACATTCAGTACTTC. Residues: CASSQDVAGSRAKNIQYF.

The V gene is TRBV6-1, the J gene TRBJ1-5; a weak D match, TRBD1 (5 bases). Per germline, CDR1 MNHNS and CDR2 SASEGT. The CDR3 covers 14 residues. V dropped 5 bases and J dropped 4 bases, with 12 bases sitting between them. The CDR3 DNA sequence: TGTGCCAGCAGTCCCGCCGGGGGAAATCAGCCCCAGCATTTT. Translating it yields CASSPAGGNQPQHF.

The rearrangement links TRBV4-1 to TRBJ2-3; TRBD1 aligns across 8 bases. Germline V lookup: CDR1 MGHRA, CDR2 YSYEKL. There are 14 residues in the CDR3. V lost 5 bases to trimming and J lost 1 base; unmatched junction nucleotides: 2. The CDR3 DNA follows: TGCGCCAGCAGCTTGACAGGGGGCACAGATACGCAGTATTTT. Residues: CASSLTGGTDTQYF.

CDR3 bases: TGTGCCAGCAGCGTTAGCGGGAGTCAGATAGAGACCCAGTACTTC. It codes for CASSVSGSQIETQYF. The rearrangement links TRBV9 to TRBJ2-5, with 9 positions matching TRBD2. V lost 2 bases to trimming and J lost 4 bases; unmatched junction nucleotides: 6. The CDR3 length is 15 residues. Germline lookup yields CDR1 SGDLS and CDR2 YYNGEE.

The rearrangement links TRBV28 to TRBJ2-7; 11 positions match TRBD2. The CDR3 loop spans 19 amino acids. V was clipped by 5 bases and J by 4 bases; unmatched bases: 19. Germline-derived CDR1 and CDR2 are MDHEN and SYDVKM. CDR3 DNA sequence: TGTGCCAGCAGTCTCATGGGGCTAGCGGGGGGCCTTCCTAAATACGAGCAGTACTTC. This codes for CASSLMGLAGGLPKYEQYF.

The chain couples TRBV5-1 to TRBJ2-5; 8 bases are shared with TRBD2. The CDR3 has 13 amino acids. V dropped 2 bases and J dropped 5; count of bases not matched to a gene: 2. Germline V gene sequence: CDR1 SGHRS, CDR2 YFSETQ. CDR3 loop: CASSLAGVETQYF. CDR3 sequence (DNA): TGCGCCAGCAGCTTAGCGGGAGTTGAGACCCAGTACTTC.

The chain uses TRBV28 and TRBJ2-1, with D perhaps TRBD2 (7 bases). Per germline, CDR1 MDHEN and CDR2 SYDVKM. V lost 7 bases and J 5 bases, leaving 15 bases between the germline ends. The CDR3 loop spans 14 amino acids. The CDR3 loop reads CASTIRGRDNEQFF. Written as DNA, the CDR3 is TGTGCCAGCACCATAAGGGGGAGGGACAATGAGCAGTTCTTC.

V usage is TRBV6-6 and J usage is TRBJ2-5, with D possibly matching TRBD2 (6 bases). V lost 2 bases and J lost 5, with 9 bases in between. Looked up from germline, CDR1 is MNHNY and CDR2 is SVGAGI (reference sequence). This CDR3 has 13 residues. The CDR3 spells CASSYRGRETQYF. The CDR3 coding sequence is TGTGCCAGCAGTTACCGGGGGAGGGAGACCCAGTACTTC.